These 10 T cell receptor beta chains share one sample of origin, sequenced in a study of blood T cell repertoires in COVID-19. Libraries were prepared by immunoSEQ multiplex PCR; TCRdb keeps only in-frame clonotypes and omits some of them. Counted here are a few hundred thousand clones, about 90% occurring once; the ten biggest clones make up roughly a tenth. The sample was PBMCs or T cells enriched from blood (not recorded which). The receptors were gathered from a woman aged 25 to 45 who had recovered from COVID-19.

V is TRBV28 and J is TRBJ2-1; 10 bases fit TRBD2. The V gene end was trimmed by 3 bases and the J gene end by 4 bases; junction bases not matched to a gene: 6. The CDR3 covers 16 residues. CDR1 and CDR2 (germline): MDHEN, SYDVKM. CDR3 nucleotides: TGTGCCAGCAGTTTGTCGGCTAGCGGGAGTTACAATGAGCAGTTCTTC. Translated: CASSLSASGSYNEQFF.

The V and J genes are TRBV4-1 and TRBJ1-5; 10 nucleotides align to TRBD1. Looked up from germline, CDR1 is MGHRA and CDR2 is YSYEKL. Unmatched junction bases numbered 7, after V lost 4 bases and J lost 1 base. The CDR3 spans 17 residues. CDR3 residues: CASSPTGGGLSNQPQHF. Here the CDR3 DNA reads TGCGCCAGCAGCCCGACAGGGGGCGGACTCAGCAATCAGCCCCAGCATTTT.

This chain's CDR3 is CASSYMADRADEQYF. CDR3 coding DNA: TGTGCCAGCAGTTACATGGCGGACAGGGCTGATGAGCAGTACTTC. V and J are TRBV6-6 and TRBJ2-7, with 8 nucleotides matching TRBD1. The J segment lost 7 bases and the V segment lost 2 bases, leaving 10 bases of the junction unmatched. Germline V lookup: CDR1 MNHNY, CDR2 SVGAGI (reference sequence). The CDR3 sequence is 15 residues long.

The chain joins TRBV4-1 to TRBJ2-3, with D perhaps matching TRBD2 (5 bases). The V end was cut by 1 base, the J end by 4 bases, with 15 bases between. There are 16 residues in the CDR3. CDR1 is MGHRA, CDR2 YSYEKL, per germline. The CDR3 coding sequence is TGCGCCAGCAGCCAAGCCGTGGCGGGCCTTGCAGATACGCAGTATTTT. This encodes CASSQAVAGLADTQYF.

The V gene is TRBV7-9, the J gene TRBJ1-2; no definite D call. In germline, CDR1 is SEHNR, CDR2 FQNEAQ (reference sequence). V was pared by 2 bases and J by 6 bases, with 10 bases between. The CDR3 totals 13 residues. The DNA for the CDR3 is TGTGCCAGCAGCTTAACTATAGTTCATGGCTACACCTTC. This translates into CASSLTIVHGYTF.

In this sample, this clone turned up once. CDR3 sequence (DNA): TGTGCCAGCAGTTTTAGCCAGGGCCATTACTCCTACAATGAGCAGTTCTTC. It codes for CASSFSQGHYSYNEQFF. The rearrangement links TRBV28 to TRBJ2-1; perhaps TRBD1 as D (5 bases). The CDR3 runs to 17 residues. Germline-derived CDR1 and CDR2 are MDHEN and SYDVKM. V was pared by 3 bases and J by 0 bases, with 15 bases between.

V is TRBV7-8 and J is TRBJ1-5, with D maybe TRBD1 (5 bases). Germline V gives CDR1 SGHVS, CDR2 FQNEAQ. The CDR3 spans 13 residues. V was shortened by 2 bases and J by 5 bases, with 7 bases between the two germline ends. For the CDR3, the DNA is TGTGCCAGCAGCTTATGGGGGGATCAGCCCCAGCATTTT. This codes for CASSLWGDQPQHF.

The chain carries TRBV6-2 or TRBV6-3 and TRBJ1-5; D is ambiguous. Germline values: CDR1 MNHEY, CDR2 SVGEGT. The CDR3 spans 14 residues. Trimming cost V 0 bases and J 6 bases, with 9 bases left between them. This CDR3 reads CASSYSTGSQPQHF. The CDR3 DNA sequence: TGTGCCAGCAGTTACTCTACCGGGAGTCAGCCCCAGCATTTT.

The V and J genes are TRBV6-5 and TRBJ2-4; TRBD2 matches at 8 bases. This CDR3 has 14 amino acids. Unmatched junction bases numbered 11, after V lost 8 bases and J lost 8 bases. Germline CDR1 is MNHEY and CDR2 is SVGAGI. The DNA for the CDR3 is TGTGCCAGCCGGTTAGCGGGGCCATGGGACATTCAGTACTTC. Translated, it gives CASRLAGPWDIQYF.

Only one count was recorded for this clone. The rearrangement uses TRBV4-2 and TRBJ2-2, with TRBD1 as a possible D gene (5 bases). The CDR3 is 19 residues long. The germline V and J ends were trimmed by 0 bases and 0 bases, with 17 bases remaining between them. CDR1 and CDR2 from the germline V gene are LGHNA and YNFKEQ. The CDR3 DNA sequence: TGTGCCAGCAGCCAAGAAGAGTTTGTACAGGCGGCGAACACCGGGGAGCTGTTTTTT. This codes for CASSQEEFVQAANTGELFF.